One sample yielded the 25 T cell receptor beta chains listed below, sequenced in a study of molecular identifiers for immune sequencing clone quantification (dated by TCRdb to 2016 to 2018). Library construction relied on PCR. The instrument was a NextSeq 500. TCRdb trimmed public reads at Q25 via fastp, called clones via MiXCR and kept in-frame beta chains. Each record represents a unique CDR3 protein, reported with the most common genes and DNA among its rows. The sample records approximately 680,000 distinct CDR3 sequences, over 25% of which are singletons. The ten most abundant clones make up about 0.84% of the sample. Sequenced sample: naive CD8+ T cells from blood, with Jurkat cell RNA spiked in. Reading the label with the study, this specimen's cell subset or site is: FACS-sorted CD8+CD4-CCR7+CD45RA+ naive T cells. The receptor source for this set is a human donor in good health. Some libraries in this study had Jurkat cell RNA spiked in.

Note on this clonotype: A clone one base away is much larger, so this may be a read error. This rearrangement joins TRBV7-9 to TRBJ2-3, with TRBD2 identical over 10 bases. The length of the CDR3 is 17 residues. CDR1 is SEHNR, CDR2 FQNEAQ, per germline (reference sequence). V lost 3 bases and J lost 4; bases outside the gene matches: 10. The CDR3 DNA sequence: TGTGCCAGCAGCTTGCTAGCGGGGGTCACTTATGCAGATACGCAGTATTTT. Translated: CASSLLAGVTYADTQYF.

This clonotype came up a few times. V gene TRBV11-1 combines with J gene TRBJ2-5; no clear D. V lost 1 base to trimming and J lost 5 bases, with 5 bases between them. Germline-derived CDR1 and CDR2 are SGHAT and FQDESV (reference sequence). The CDR3 consists of 12 residues. The DNA of the CDR3 is TGTGCCAGCAGCTTAGACGACGAGACCCAGTACTTC. Protein product: CASSLDDETQYF.

The chain combines TRBV15 with TRBJ2-7, with D perhaps TRBD2 (5 bases). Per the germline V gene, CDR1 is LNHNV and CDR2 is YYDKDF (reference sequence). V lost 0 bases and J 4 bases, leaving 19 bases between the germline ends. The CDR3 is 17 amino acids. The chain's CDR3 is CATSRDDLEGSRYEQYF. In DNA, the CDR3 is TGTGCCACCAGCAGAGACGACCTAGAGGGTAGCAGATACGAGCAGTACTTC.

As regards this clonotype: This may stem from a read error, because a much larger clone lies one nucleotide away. Without the conserved terminal phenylalanine or tryptophan, this CDR3 likely stems from a read error. The chain carries TRBV15 and TRBJ2-1; D tentatively fits TRBD1 or TRBD2 (6 bases each). Trimming took off 9 bases at V and 9 bases at J, with 12 bases between the two ends. Germline V CDR1 and CDR2: LNHNV, YYDKDF (reference sequence). This CDR3 has 11 amino acids. The CDR3 here is CATGGGVEQFS. The CDR3 DNA is TGTGCCACAGGAGGGGGAGTTGAGCAGTTCTCC.

Regarding this clonotype: A read error may explain this, as a much larger clone is one base away. The chain joins TRBV20-1 to TRBJ2-7; D is unclear. The CDR3 loop spans 15 amino acids. Germline assignment: CDR1 DFQATT and CDR2 SNEGSKA (reference sequence). CDR3 sequence reads: CSASLAQTPSHEQYF. The CDR3 nucleotides read TGCAGTGCTAGTTTAGCACAGACGCCCTCCCACGAGCAGTACTTC.

This clonotype has just a few counts. The J gene is TRBJ1-6, the V gene TRBV19; D is uncertain. CDR1 is LNHDA and CDR2 is SQIVND in the germline V gene (reference sequence). Trimming left V 3 bases short and J 6 bases short, with 9 bases between. The CDR3 consists of 14 residues. The CDR3 loop is CASSITGFNSPLHF. The DNA of the CDR3 is TGTGCCAGTAGTATCACGGGGTTTAATTCACCCCTCCACTTT.

This sequence joins TRBV10-3 and TRBJ2-7; unclear D gene. Trimming stripped 10 bases from V and 5 bases from J, with 15 bases between. Looked up from germline, CDR1 is ENHRY and CDR2 is SYGVKD. The CDR3 length is 12 residues. CDR3 sequence: CASLRNDNEQYF. In nucleotides, the CDR3 is TGTGCCAGCCTCAGGAACGACAACGAGCAGTACTTC.

The CDR3 nucleotides read TGTGCCAGTAGTATAGCCCGGGCAGGGGGCACTGAAGCTTTCTTT. It encodes CASSIARAGGTEAFF. V and J are TRBV19 and TRBJ1-1; 7 bases fit TRBD1. Trimming removed 1 base from V and 4 bases from J; junction bases left unmatched: 6. This CDR3 contains 15 residues. CDR1 and CDR2 from the germline V gene are LNHDA and SQIVND (reference sequence).

Worth noting for this clonotype: The junction differs from germline at one of its ends, possibly a read error. CDR3 in amino acids: CASSLRTSGPYNEQFF. The CDR3 DNA sequence: TGCGCCAGCAGCCTCCGGACTAGCGGTCCCTACAACGAGCAGTTCTTC. The V call is TRBV4-1, the J call TRBJ2-1; 10 nucleotides match TRBD2. Looked up from germline, CDR1 is MGHRA and CDR2 is YSYEKL. The CDR3 runs to 16 residues.

This clonotype appeared many times. The rearrangement uses TRBV2 and TRBJ1-1; D call uncertain. Germline CDR1 SNHLY, CDR2 FYNNEI. Trimming cost V 7 bases and J 3 bases, with 3 bases left between them. This CDR3 is 10 amino acids long. CDR3 sequence: CASIYTEAFF. The CDR3 coding sequence is TGTGCCAGCATATACACTGAAGCTTTCTTT.

At least ten counts were recorded for this clonotype. This chain uses TRBV5-4 with TRBJ2-7, with D perhaps TRBD1 (6 bases). This CDR3 spans 15 amino acids. V lost 4 bases and J lost 3, with 17 bases in between. The V gene's germline CDR1 is SGHNT and CDR2 YYREEE (reference sequence). As DNA, the CDR3 is TGTGCCAGCAGCCCGGAGAGGGGGTTTCACTACGAGCAGTACTTC. Its translation is CASSPERGFHYEQYF.

A word on this clonotype: Since a much larger clone is just one base distant, this may be a read error. The chain recombines TRBV19 with TRBJ2-7, with a tentative D call TRBD1 (6 bases). Germline assignment: CDR1 LNHDA and CDR2 SQIVND (reference sequence). CDR3 size: 13 residues. CDR3 protein: CAISTGTPYEQYF. The DNA for the CDR3 is TGTGCCATTAGTACCGGGACACCGTACGAGCAGTACTTC.

This clonotype has a count of ten or more. The chain uses TRBV2 and TRBJ1-1; D is unclear. CDR3 size: 14 residues. CDR1 SNHLY and CDR2 FYNNEI come from the germline V gene. V was trimmed by 4 bases and J by 2 bases, leaving 11 bases between them. CDR3 protein: CASSVAVLNTEAFF. The CDR3 DNA reads TGTGCCAGCAGTGTTGCAGTACTTAACACTGAAGCTTTCTTT.

The chain has TRBV3-1 and TRBJ1-2; possible D gene TRBD1, 6 bases. The CDR3 is 15 residues long. Germline CDR1 and CDR2: LGHDT and YNNKEL (reference sequence). Trimming cost V 1 base and J 4 bases, with 13 bases left between them. CDR3 nucleotide sequence: TGTGCCAGCAGCCAAGTTGGGCAGGGGTTCTATGGCTACACCTTC. This encodes CASSQVGQGFYGYTF.

This clonotype was picked up a small number of times. This sequence joins TRBV7-8 and TRBJ1-5, with 8 bases identical to TRBD1. The trim removed 4 bases at V and 2 bases at J, leaving 7 bases unmatched. This CDR3 has 16 amino acids. Germline V CDR1 and CDR2: SGHVS, FQNEAQ. The CDR3 is CASSYDRGGGNQPQHF. In nucleotides, the CDR3 is TGTGCCAGCAGCTACGACAGGGGCGGCGGCAATCAGCCCCAGCATTTT.

In regard to this clonotype: A read error is possible here, since a much larger clone lies one base away. This chain links TRBV19 with TRBJ2-2, with D tentatively TRBD2 (6 bases). Germline values: CDR1 LNHDA, CDR2 SQIVND (reference sequence). The CDR3 spans 14 residues. Written as DNA, the CDR3 is TGTGCCTGGAGGAGGGAAACGAACACCGGGGAGCTGTCTTTT. As protein: CAWRRETNTGELSF.

This clonotype was counted only a few times. The V and J genes are TRBV6-2 or TRBV6-3 and TRBJ2-7, with TRBD2 matching 11 bases. Germline values: CDR1 MNHEY, CDR2 SVGEGT. CDR3 length: 19 amino acids. V was clipped by 0 bases and J by 7 bases; unmatched bases: 17. CDR3 sequence reads: CASSYSTRIIAGGPREQYF. CDR3 nucleotides: TGTGCCAGCAGTTACTCGACGCGGATCATAGCGGGGGGGCCTCGGGAGCAGTACTTC.

In this sample, this clonotype turned up a few times. J is TRBJ1-3 and V is TRBV7-8, with a tentative D call TRBD1 (6 bases). The CDR3 runs to 17 residues. CDR1 and CDR2 (germline): SGHVS, FQNEAQ. The germline V and J ends were trimmed by 5 bases and 0 bases, with 17 bases remaining between them. CDR3 sequence: CASSRVRTDLSGNTIYF. The CDR3 nucleotides read TGTGCCAGCAGCCGAGTGAGGACAGACCTCTCTGGAAACACCATATATTTT.

Comment on this clonotype: Being one base from a much bigger clone, this may be a read error. This chain connects TRBV29-1 to TRBJ1-3; no firm D call. CDR1 and CDR2 from the germline V gene are SQVTM and ANQGSEA. The CDR3 is 13 amino acids. Trimming stripped 7 bases from V and 0 bases from J, with 10 bases between. DNA for the CDR3: TGCAGCGATTACGGACCCTCTGGAAACACCATATATTTT. Protein sequence: CSDYGPSGNTIYF.

This clonotype was detected many times. V gene TRBV7-9 combines with J gene TRBJ2-7; 9 positions agree with TRBD1. The length of the CDR3 is 14 residues. Germline CDR1 and CDR2: SEHNR and FQNEAQ (reference sequence). V shed 6 bases and J 2 bases; nucleotides not matched to a gene: 5. The CDR3, as DNA: TGTGCCAGCAGTTTGCGGACAGGGGCCTACGAGCAGTACTTC. Its translation: CASSLRTGAYEQYF.

Ten or more counts support this clonotype. The rearrangement joins TRBV12-3 or TRBV12-4 to TRBJ1-4; TRBD1 aligns across 8 bases. Losses at the gene ends were 5 bases for V and 8 bases for J; bases not matched to a gene: 7. CDR3 length equals 14 residues. CDR3 sequence: CASSPDRVKEKLFF. The CDR3 DNA is TGTGCCAGCAGTCCGGACAGGGTAAAGGAAAAACTGTTTTTT.

This clonotype occurred many times. This rearrangement joins TRBV29-1 to TRBJ1-1; perhaps TRBD1 as D (6 bases). The CDR3 loop spans 12 amino acids. Trimming pared 4 bases from V and 13 bases from J, leaving 19 bases between. The V gene's germline CDR1 is SQVTM and CDR2 ANQGSEA. DNA for the CDR3: TGCAGCGTTGTGGACGGGACACAGGTGTTTTTCTTT. It codes for CSVVDGTQVFFF.

This clonotype has a handful of counts. Without the conserved terminal phenylalanine or tryptophan, this CDR3 likely stems from a read error. This sequence joins TRBV20-1 and TRBJ2-7, with D possibly being TRBD1 or TRBD2 (5 bases each). Trimming took 6 bases from V and 5 from J, leaving 11 bases between them. The CDR3 contains 11 residues. The germline gives CDR1 DFQATT, CDR2 SNEGSKA (reference sequence). The CDR3 reads CSAQRGDEQYL. CDR3 in DNA: TGCAGTGCACAAAGGGGAGACGAGCAGTACCTC.

This clonotype was observed a handful of times. The chain recombines TRBV4-3 with TRBJ1-2; D gene uncertain. The ends were cut back, 3 bases at V and 4 bases at J, with 21 bases in the middle. The germline CDR1 and CDR2 sequences are LGHNA and YSLEER. The CDR3 is 17 residues long. The CDR3 loop reads CASSQILKTHKGYGYTF. CDR3 nucleotide sequence: TGCGCCAGCAGCCAGATCCTCAAGACTCACAAGGGCTATGGCTACACCTTC.

The chain is built from TRBV24-1 and TRBJ2-1; no reliable D call. In germline, CDR1 is KGHDR, CDR2 SFDVKD. The CDR3 length is 15 residues. Trimming took 0 bases from V and 8 from J, leaving 13 bases between them. The CDR3 loop reads CATSDLPSMVDEQFF. CDR3 sequence (DNA): TGTGCCACCAGTGATTTGCCCTCGATGGTGGATGAGCAGTTCTTC.